Each of the 14 T cell receptor beta chains below was sequenced from the same sample in a study of T cells after yellow fever vaccination. TCRdb re-derived calls from the 5' RACE reads in MiXCR, one entry per CDR3 protein. The sample includes under 400,000 distinct CDR3 sequences, approximately 12% of them seen just once. Sequencing was performed on CD4+ T cells sorted from PBMCs, taken 15 days after the yellow fever booster vaccination. These receptors were collected from a young man who received the YFV17D yellow fever vaccine.

This chain links TRBV12-3 or TRBV12-4 with TRBJ2-1; D remains ambiguous. Trimming removed 5 bases at V and 15 bases at J, with 11 bases between. The CDR3 totals 10 residues. The CDR3: CASSLNDMFF. As DNA, the CDR3 is TGTGCCAGCAGTCTGAACGACATGTTCTTC.

This clonotype was picked up a small number of times. The V gene is TRBV7-9, the J gene TRBJ1-5; unclear D gene. The V and J ends lost 7 bases and 1 base respectively, with 14 bases between them. The CDR3 is made up of 15 amino acids. CDR1 is SEHNR, CDR2 FQNEAQ, per germline (reference sequence). The CDR3 DNA sequence: TGTGCCAGCACTCCTGTGGAGGAAAGCAATCAGCCCCAGCATTTT. Amino acids: CASTPVEESNQPQHF.

This clonotype was seen ten or more times. This sequence joins TRBV29-1 and TRBJ1-1; no reliable D call. The CDR3 has 14 residues. Germline V CDR1 and CDR2: SQVTM, ANQGSEA. V gave up 4 bases and J gave up 4 bases, with 16 bases separating them. The CDR3 coding sequence is TGCAGCGTTGGACGCCTAAGCCTGGGCACTGAAGCTTTCTTT. Protein: CSVGRLSLGTEAFF.

This clonotype was observed a few times. The chain has TRBV4-3 and TRBJ2-3; the match to TRBD2 covers 13 bases. Germline V lookup: CDR1 LGHNA, CDR2 YSLEER. The CDR3 covers 17 residues. The V and J ends lost 1 base and 6 bases, in that order; junction bases with no gene match: 7. The CDR3 nucleotides are TGCGCCAGCAGCCAAGGGGGACTAGCGGGGAACGGGGATACGCAGTATTTT. This codes for CASSQGGLAGNGDTQYF.

This clonotype was counted a single time. CDR3 amino acids: CASSPPGGLYNEQFF. As DNA, the CDR3 is TGTGCCAGCTCACCACCCGGGGGCCTCTACAATGAGCAGTTCTTC. This rearrangement joins TRBV18 to TRBJ2-1; D is possibly TRBD1 or TRBD2 (6 bases each). The V gene's germline CDR1 is KGHSH and CDR2 LQKENI. V lost 0 bases and J 3 bases, leaving 9 bases between the germline ends. The CDR3 sequence is 15 residues long.

This clonotype was found a few times. DNA for the CDR3: TGCAGTGCTAGAGGACAGGGCGGTTCACCCCTCCACTTT. Protein: CSARGQGGSPLHF. This sequence joins TRBV20-1 and TRBJ1-6; the match to TRBD1 covers 7 bases. J gave up 9 bases and V 1 base, and 3 bases lay outside the gene matches. Germline assignment: CDR1 DFQATT and CDR2 SNEGSKA (reference sequence). The CDR3 sequence is 13 residues long.

This rearrangement joins TRBV12-3 or TRBV12-4 to TRBJ1-1, with a possible D match to TRBD1 (6 bases). With 3 bases removed from V and 10 bases from J, the gap between germline ends came to 9 bases. CDR3 length equals 11 residues. The CDR3 bases are TGTGCCAGCAGTTTGACAGGTGGAGCTTTCTTT. Translating it yields CASSLTGGAFF.

V gene TRBV18 combines with J gene TRBJ1-4; TRBD1 might be the D (6 bases). Germline CDR1 and CDR2: KGHSH and LQKENI. Trimming removed 0 bases from V and 8 bases from J, with 10 bases in between. This CDR3 contains 14 residues. The CDR3 DNA reads as TGTGCCAGCTCACCACCCGGGGGCAGAGAAAAACTGTTTTTT. Encoded protein: CASSPPGGREKLFF.

The chain joins TRBV7-3 to TRBJ1-6; D is undetermined. Trimming took 8 bases from V and 8 from J, leaving 13 bases between them. The CDR3 has 13 residues. Germline CDR1 SGHTA, CDR2 FQGTGA. The chain's CDR3 is CASGPQRDSPLHF. For the CDR3, the DNA is TGTGCCAGCGGCCCCCAACGGGATTCACCCCTCCACTTT.

This clonotype was counted between two and nine times. The chain has TRBV20-1 and TRBJ1-3; D is unresolved. V lost 4 bases and J 1 base, leaving 14 bases between the germline ends. The CDR3 covers 15 residues. Per germline, CDR1 DFQATT and CDR2 SNEGSKA (reference sequence). The DNA of the CDR3 is TGCAGTGCTAACCCTCCCCTGGGATCTGGAAACACCATATATTTT. Its translation is CSANPPLGSGNTIYF.

V usage is TRBV5-5 and J usage is TRBJ1-5; no definite D call. Trimming took 2 bases from V and 0 from J, leaving 12 bases between them. The CDR3 covers 16 residues. Germline lookup yields CDR1 SGHKS and CDR2 YYEKEE (reference sequence). CDR3 region: CASSFVPTSSNQPQHF. The CDR3, as DNA: TGTGCCAGCAGCTTCGTCCCTACCTCTAGCAATCAGCCCCAGCATTTT.

The chain recombines TRBV4-2 with TRBJ2-5; TRBD2 aligns across 10 bases. The V gene's germline CDR1 is LGHNA and CDR2 YNFKEQ. V lost 3 bases to trimming and J lost 4 bases; unmatched junction nucleotides: 11. The CDR3 has 17 amino acids. The CDR3 sequence is CASSQPNSGGAGETQYF. The CDR3 region has the DNA TGTGCCAGCAGCCAGCCAAACAGCGGGGGGGCTGGAGAGACCCAGTACTTC.

The chain joins TRBV29-1 to TRBJ1-1; D call uncertain. The V gene's germline CDR1 is SQVTM and CDR2 ANQGSEA. This CDR3 spans 13 amino acids. Deletions cut 4 bases from V and 7 bases from J, with 16 bases between. As DNA, the CDR3 is TGCAGCGTTGTAAGGTTAATGATTAGTGAAGCTTTCTTT. It is translated as CSVVRLMISEAFF.

This clonotype appeared a few times. The V call is TRBV4-2, the J call TRBJ1-2; possibly TRBD1 for D (5 bases). Trimming left V 1 base short and J 3 bases short, with 12 bases between. Germline V gene data show CDR1 as LGHNA and CDR2 as YNFKEQ. This CDR3 has 15 residues. CDR3 in DNA: TGTGCCAGCAGCCAAGGAGGGGAGTGGGACTATGGCTACACCTTC. Its translation is CASSQGGEWDYGYTF.